Listed below are T cell receptor beta chains from one sample, sequenced in a study of cytomegalovirus exposure and HLA in healthy donors. Repertoires were generated with immunoSEQ multiplex PCR, while TCRdb's copy carries only in-frame clones and drops some. This table holds approximately 160,000 clones, over 60% found once. The specimen was PBMCs. The origin of the receptors is a male donor in good health and CMV-seronegative. CDR3s include the opening cysteine and the closing phenylalanine or tryptophan. The order of the fields is V gene, J gene, CDR3 protein.

v_gene: TRBV5-8; j_gene: TRBJ2-1; CDR3aa: CASSFWGAYYNEQFF
v_gene: TRBV7-3; j_gene: TRBJ2-5; CDR3aa: CASSLYGTIPETQYF
v_gene: TRBV5-6; j_gene: TRBJ2-5; CDR3aa: CASSSGQGARETQYF
v_gene: TRBV7-2; j_gene: TRBJ2-2; CDR3aa: CASSIGTRNGELFF
v_gene: TRBV9; j_gene: TRBJ2-7; CDR3aa: CASSGDGQGAHEQYF
v_gene: TRBV5-1; j_gene: TRBJ2-5; CDR3aa: CASSRTSGGARETQYF
v_gene: TRBV19; j_gene: TRBJ1-2; CDR3aa: CASSSDRGPFNYGYTF
v_gene: TRBV2; j_gene: TRBJ2-7; CDR3aa: CASSELTGTATYEQYF
v_gene: TRBV19; j_gene: TRBJ2-3; CDR3aa: CASSIDIQGNMDTQYF
v_gene: TRBV10-3; j_gene: TRBJ2-7; CDR3aa: CATSNRDRGSSYEQYF